The 20 T cell receptor beta chains reported below all come from one sample, sequenced in a study of blood T cell repertoires in COVID-19. Repertoires were generated with immunoSEQ multiplex PCR, while TCRdb's copy carries only in-frame clones and drops some. Found here are about 120,000 clones, approximately 87% of them singletons; the top ten hold approximately 2.3%. The source material was peripheral blood. The receptor set was obtained from a man aged 25 to 45 with acute or convalescent COVID-19.

J is TRBJ1-1 and V is TRBV19, with D unclear. The CDR3 covers 14 residues. V lost 3 bases and J 2 bases, leaving 10 bases between the germline ends. Germline assignment: CDR1 LNHDA and CDR2 SQIVND (reference sequence). The CDR3 coding sequence is TGTGCCAGTAGTATTCTGGACTCAAACACTGAAGCTTTCTTT. Protein product: CASSILDSNTEAFF.

This clone has only one observation. This sequence joins TRBV14 and TRBJ1-1, with D unclear. In germline, CDR1 is SGHDN, CDR2 FVKESK. This CDR3 has 14 amino acids. Trimming took 6 bases from V and 4 from J, leaving 15 bases between them. CDR3: CASRSTLAGTEAFF. The CDR3 region has the DNA TGTGCCAGCAGGTCCACCCTTGCGGGCACTGAAGCTTTCTTT.

The chain has TRBV2 and TRBJ1-4; no reliable D call. CDR1 SNHLY and CDR2 FYNNEI come from the germline V gene. V was clipped by 6 bases and J by 7 bases, with 6 bases between them. The CDR3 consists of 11 residues. For the CDR3, the DNA is TGTGCCAGCAGGATCGGTGAAAAACTGTTTTTT. Amino acids: CASRIGEKLFF.

The chain links TRBV4-1 to TRBJ1-1; D call uncertain. In germline, CDR1 is MGHRA, CDR2 YSYEKL. Between the trimmed V and J ends, which lost 0 bases and 5 bases, there was a span of 22 bases. The CDR3 runs to 18 residues. In nucleotides, the CDR3 is TGCGCCAGCAGCCAAGATCCCATCCGACCGTCCCAGAGGACTGAAGCTTTCTTT. It codes for CASSQDPIRPSQRTEAFF.

The V call is TRBV5-1, the J call TRBJ2-3, with D maybe TRBD1 (5 bases). Between the trimmed V and J ends, which lost 1 base and 2 bases, there was a span of 14 bases. The CDR3 has 16 residues. The germline CDR1 and CDR2 sequences are SGHRS and YFSETQ. CDR3 residues: CASSLRATEITDTQYF. The CDR3 bases are TGCGCCAGCAGCTTGAGGGCGACAGAGATCACAGATACGCAGTATTTT.

The J gene is TRBJ1-2, the V gene TRBV6-5; the match to TRBD1 covers 8 bases. The CDR3 consists of 16 residues. V dropped 0 bases and J dropped 3; count of bases not matched to a gene: 6. Germline V gene sequence: CDR1 MNHEY, CDR2 SVGAGI. The CDR3 protein is CASSYSPGQGDYGYTF. Written as DNA, the CDR3 is TGTGCCAGCAGTTACTCCCCCGGACAGGGAGACTATGGCTACACCTTC.

A note on this clone: Other DNA sequences in this sample translate to the same CDR3. The J gene is TRBJ2-5, the V gene TRBV11-2, with 11 bases lining up with TRBD2. The CDR3 loop spans 15 amino acids. The V segment lost 5 bases and the J segment 1 base; nucleotides outside the gene matches: 3. Looked up from germline, CDR1 is SGHAT and CDR2 is FQNNGV. The CDR3 sequence is CASSLSGRAQETQYF. Written as DNA, the CDR3 is TGTGCCAGCAGCCTTAGCGGGAGGGCCCAAGAGACCCAGTACTTC. The full variable domain, in which reference TRBV11-2 and TRBJ2-5 provide the parts outside the CDR3, is EAGVAQSPRYKIIEKRQSVAFWCNPISGHATLYWYQQILGQGPKLLIQFQNNGVVDDSQLPKDRFSAERLKGVDSTLKIQPAKLEDSAVYLCASSLSGRAQETQYFGPGTRLLVL.

This clone was recorded only once. This sequence joins TRBV3-1 (or the pseudogene TRBV3-2) and TRBJ2-3; tentative D call: TRBD2 (6 bases). V dropped 0 bases and J dropped 6 bases, with 13 bases sitting between them. The CDR3 runs 15 residues. The germline V gene has CDR1 LGHDT and CDR2 YNNKEL (reference sequence). CDR3 sequence reads: CASSQDPGRGDTQYF. The DNA for the CDR3 is TGTGCCAGCAGCCAAGATCCGGGTCGGGGGGATACGCAGTATTTT.

This clone occurred once. The chain combines TRBV14 with TRBJ1-5; D remains unclear. The CDR3 consists of 17 residues. Germline V CDR1 and CDR2: SGHDN, FVKESK. The germline V and J ends were trimmed by 4 bases and 0 bases, with 16 bases remaining between them. The CDR3 sequence: CASSRGRVGYSNQPQHF. CDR3 nucleotides: TGTGCCAGCAGCCGAGGGAGGGTAGGTTATAGCAATCAGCCCCAGCATTTT.

The V gene is TRBV2, the J gene TRBJ1-5; 7 nucleotides line up with TRBD1. The CDR3 has 13 residues. The germline gives CDR1 SNHLY, CDR2 FYNNEI. V gave up 11 bases and J gave up 4 bases; unmatched junction bases: 8. The CDR3 DNA reads as TGTGCCGGTACACAGGGGTCTAATCAGCCCCAGCATTTT. This encodes CAGTQGSNQPQHF. Supplemented by reference TRBV2 and TRBJ1-5, the full variable domain reads EPEVTQTPSHQVTQMGQEVILRCVPISNHLYFYWYRQILGQKVEFLVSFYNNEISEKSEIFDDQFSVERPDGSNFTLKIRSTKLEDSAMYFCAGTQGSNQPQHFGDGTRLSIL.

This chain connects TRBV27 to TRBJ2-1; 11 positions agree with TRBD2. V trimming: 5 bases; J trimming: 8 bases; junction bases outside the gene matches: 8. In germline, CDR1 is MNHEY, CDR2 SMNVEV (reference sequence). This CDR3 has 15 residues. CDR3 amino acids: CASSATSGTGDEQFF. The CDR3, as DNA: TGTGCCAGCAGTGCGACTAGCGGGACCGGGGATGAGCAGTTCTTC.

In its sample, this clone was seen once. This rearrangement joins TRBV2 to TRBJ2-1; 12 nucleotides agree with TRBD2. Per the germline V gene, CDR1 is SNHLY and CDR2 is FYNNEI. V lost 6 bases to trimming and J lost 6 bases; unmatched junction nucleotides: 9. The CDR3 has 16 residues. CDR3 protein: CASRDRGGLAGNEQFF. CDR3 in DNA: TGTGCCAGCAGAGACAGGGGGGGACTAGCGGGCAATGAGCAGTTCTTC.

The chain combines TRBV27 with TRBJ2-2; a weak D match, TRBD2 (5 bases). CDR3 length: 16 residues. Germline V CDR1 and CDR2: MNHEY, SMNVEV (reference sequence). The V and J ends lost 3 bases and 4 bases respectively, with 15 bases between them. The CDR3 DNA sequence: TGTGCCAGCAGTTTGACCAGCGGAGACCTCACCGGGGAGCTGTTTTTT. Its protein product is CASSLTSGDLTGELFF.

This clone was observed a few times. The V call is TRBV23-1, the J call TRBJ2-7, with 7 bases matching TRBD1. TRBV23-1 is an ORF, and what it does is uncertain. CDR3 length: 15 residues. Trimming removed 10 bases from V and 2 bases from J; junction bases left unmatched: 14. The CDR3 nucleotides read TGCGCCACCCCCCTCGGGACAGTATTTACCTACGAGCAGTACGTC. This translates into CATPLGTVFTYEQYV.

This clone is a singleton in its sample. V and J are TRBV19 and TRBJ1-5; TRBD1 agrees at 10 bases. The trim removed 6 bases at V and 2 bases at J, leaving 4 bases unmatched. The germline CDR1 and CDR2 sequences are LNHDA and SQIVND (reference sequence). The CDR3 totals 15 residues. Here the CDR3 reads CASRDRGEGNQPQHF. The CDR3 nucleotides read TGTGCCAGTAGGGACAGGGGGGAGGGCAATCAGCCCCAGCATTTT.

The chain joins TRBV7-9 to TRBJ2-7; TRBD1 matches 10 bases. Germline CDR1 SEHNR, CDR2 FQNEAQ (reference sequence). The CDR3 covers 17 residues. V trimming: 0 bases; J trimming: 4 bases; junction bases outside the gene matches: 9. The CDR3 protein is CASSLAWPTGGVYEQYF. As DNA, the CDR3 is TGTGCCAGCAGCTTAGCCTGGCCGACAGGGGGCGTGTACGAGCAGTACTTC.

The chain employs TRBV20-1 and TRBJ1-5, with 10 positions matching TRBD1. Germline assignment: CDR1 DFQATT and CDR2 SNEGSKA (reference sequence). The CDR3 loop spans 17 amino acids. V lost 3 bases, J lost 0 bases, and 8 bases stayed unmatched. The CDR3 sequence: CSASMGTGVGSNQPQHF. For the CDR3, the DNA is TGCAGTGCTAGTATGGGGACAGGGGTCGGTAGCAATCAGCCCCAGCATTTT.

The chain joins TRBV30 to TRBJ2-2; the D is unclear. The V end was cut by 0 bases, the J end by 6 bases, with 5 bases between. From germline, CDR1 is GTSNPN and CDR2 SVGIG (reference sequence). CDR3 length: 12 residues. CDR3 nucleotide sequence: TGTGCCTGGAGTGTCAGTCCCGGGGAGCTGTTTTTT. Translated: CAWSVSPGELFF.

The chain carries TRBV5-4 and TRBJ2-5; TRBD2 matches at 8 bases. V dropped 2 bases and J dropped 5; count of bases not matched to a gene: 8. The germline CDR1 and CDR2 sequences are SGHNT and YYREEE (reference sequence). The CDR3 spans 15 residues. The DNA for the CDR3 is TGTGCCAGCAGCTTAACGGGAGGGCCAATGGAGACCCAGTACTTC. Translated, it gives CASSLTGGPMETQYF.

The rearrangement joins TRBV30 to TRBJ2-2, with no clear D. Trimming removed 2 bases from V and 5 bases from J, with 9 bases in between. CDR1 GTSNPN and CDR2 SVGIG come from the germline V gene (reference sequence). The CDR3 contains 13 residues. This CDR3 reads CAWSTYGTGELFF. CDR3 coding DNA: TGTGCCTGGAGTACCTACGGTACCGGGGAGCTGTTTTTT.